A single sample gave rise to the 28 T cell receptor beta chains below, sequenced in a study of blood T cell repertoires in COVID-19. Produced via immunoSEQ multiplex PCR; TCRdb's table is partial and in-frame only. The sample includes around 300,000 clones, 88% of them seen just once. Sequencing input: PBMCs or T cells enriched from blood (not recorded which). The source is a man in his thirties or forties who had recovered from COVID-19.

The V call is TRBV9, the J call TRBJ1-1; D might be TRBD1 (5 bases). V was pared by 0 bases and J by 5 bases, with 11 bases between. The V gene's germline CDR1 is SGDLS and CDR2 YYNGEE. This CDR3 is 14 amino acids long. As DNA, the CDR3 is TGTGCCAGCAGCGTAGTGGGGGAGGGGACTGAAGCTTTCTTT. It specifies CASSVVGEGTEAFF.

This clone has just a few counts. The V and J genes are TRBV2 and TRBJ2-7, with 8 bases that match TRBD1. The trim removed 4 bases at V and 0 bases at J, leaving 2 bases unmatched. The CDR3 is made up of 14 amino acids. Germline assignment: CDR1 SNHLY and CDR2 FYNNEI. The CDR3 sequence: CASSAGTGSYEQYF. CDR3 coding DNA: TGTGCCAGCAGTGCCGGGACAGGCTCCTACGAGCAGTACTTC. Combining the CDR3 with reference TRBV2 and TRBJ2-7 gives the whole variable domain EPEVTQTPSHQVTQMGQEVILRCVPISNHLYFYWYRQILGQKVEFLVSFYNNEISEKSEIFDDQFSVERPDGSNFTLKIRSTKLEDSAMYFCASSAGTGSYEQYFGPGTRLTVT.

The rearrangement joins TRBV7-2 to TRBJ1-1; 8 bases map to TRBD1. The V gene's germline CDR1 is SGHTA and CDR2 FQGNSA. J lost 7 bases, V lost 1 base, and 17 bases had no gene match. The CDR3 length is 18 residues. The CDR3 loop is CASSLGTGRIGDAYEAFF. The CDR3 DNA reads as TGTGCCAGCAGCTTAGGGACAGGGCGAATTGGTGACGCATATGAAGCTTTCTTT.

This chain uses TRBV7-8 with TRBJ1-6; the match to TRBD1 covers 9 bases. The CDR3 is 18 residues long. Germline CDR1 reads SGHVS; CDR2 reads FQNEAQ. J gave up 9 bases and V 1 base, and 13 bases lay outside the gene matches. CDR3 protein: CASSLGRPGQGFSSPLHF. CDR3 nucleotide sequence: TGTGCCAGCAGCTTAGGACGTCCGGGACAGGGATTCTCTTCACCCCTCCACTTT.

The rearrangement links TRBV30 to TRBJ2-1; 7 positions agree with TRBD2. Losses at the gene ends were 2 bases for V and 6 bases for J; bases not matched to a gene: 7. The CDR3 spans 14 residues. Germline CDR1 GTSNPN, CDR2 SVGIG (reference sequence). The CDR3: CAWSRGVGVNEQFF. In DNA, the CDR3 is TGTGCCTGGAGTCGGGGGGTAGGGGTCAATGAGCAGTTCTTC.

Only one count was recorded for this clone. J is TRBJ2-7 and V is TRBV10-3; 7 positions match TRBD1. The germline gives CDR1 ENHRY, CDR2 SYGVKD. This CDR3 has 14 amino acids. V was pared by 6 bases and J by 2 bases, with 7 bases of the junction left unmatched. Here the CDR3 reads CAISQGQATYEQYF. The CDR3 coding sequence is TGTGCCATCAGCCAAGGACAGGCAACCTACGAGCAGTACTTC.

The CDR3 sequence is CASSLRRGAGYGYTF. Here the CDR3 DNA reads TGTGCCAGCAGCTTAAGGCGGGGGGCGGGCTATGGCTACACCTTC. This chain uses TRBV27 with TRBJ1-2, with D possibly TRBD1 on 6 matching bases. CDR3 length: 15 residues. Between the trimmed V and J ends, which lost 6 bases and 4 bases, there was a span of 18 bases. Looked up from germline, CDR1 is MNHEY and CDR2 is SMNVEV (reference sequence).

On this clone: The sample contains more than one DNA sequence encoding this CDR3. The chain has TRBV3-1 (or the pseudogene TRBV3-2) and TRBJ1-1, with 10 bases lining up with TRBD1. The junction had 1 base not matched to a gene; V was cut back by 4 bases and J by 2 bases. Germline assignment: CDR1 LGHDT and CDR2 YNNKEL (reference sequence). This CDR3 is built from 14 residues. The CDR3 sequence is CASSRDRGNTEAFF. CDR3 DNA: TGTGCCAGCAGCCGGGACAGGGGAAACACTGAAGCTTTCTTT.

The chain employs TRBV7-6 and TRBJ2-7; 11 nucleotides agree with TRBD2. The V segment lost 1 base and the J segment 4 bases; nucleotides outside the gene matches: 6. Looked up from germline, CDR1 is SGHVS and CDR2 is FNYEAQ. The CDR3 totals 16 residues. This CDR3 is CASSLEVAGGPYEQYF. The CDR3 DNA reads TGTGCCAGCAGCTTAGAGGTAGCGGGGGGGCCTTACGAGCAGTACTTC. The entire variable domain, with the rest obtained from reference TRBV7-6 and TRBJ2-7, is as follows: GAGVSQSPRYKVTKRGQDVALRCDPISGHVSLYWYRQALGQGPEFLTYFNYEAQQDKSGLPNDRFSAERPEGSISTLTIQRTEQRDSAMYRCASSLEVAGGPYEQYFGPGTRLTVT.

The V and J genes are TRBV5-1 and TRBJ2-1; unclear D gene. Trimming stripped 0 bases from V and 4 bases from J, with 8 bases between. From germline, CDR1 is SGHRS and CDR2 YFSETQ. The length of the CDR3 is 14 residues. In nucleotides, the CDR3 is TGCGCCAGCAGCTTGGGTCCAGGATACAATGAGCAGTTCTTC. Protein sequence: CASSLGPGYNEQFF.

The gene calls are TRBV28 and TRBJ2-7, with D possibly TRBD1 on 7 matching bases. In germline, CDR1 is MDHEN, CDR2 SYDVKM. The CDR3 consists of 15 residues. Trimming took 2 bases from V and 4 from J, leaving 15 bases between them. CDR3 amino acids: CASSLAQGGRYEQYF. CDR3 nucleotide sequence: TGTGCCAGCAGTTTAGCTCAGGGGGGTAGGTACGAGCAGTACTTC.

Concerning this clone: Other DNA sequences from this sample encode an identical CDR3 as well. CDR3 sequence reads: CASSAQGGNYGYTF. DNA of the CDR3: TGTGCCAGCAGCGCACAGGGAGGGAACTATGGCTACACCTTC. The chain links TRBV9 to TRBJ1-2; D perhaps matches TRBD1 (6 bases). Per germline, CDR1 SGDLS and CDR2 YYNGEE. Trimming left V 3 bases short and J 2 bases short, with 11 bases between. This CDR3 region has 14 residues.

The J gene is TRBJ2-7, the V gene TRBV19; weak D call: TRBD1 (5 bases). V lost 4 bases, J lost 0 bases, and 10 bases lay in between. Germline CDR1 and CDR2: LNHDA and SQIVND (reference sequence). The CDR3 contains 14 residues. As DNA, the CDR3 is TGTGCCAGTAGTACCACAGGTGTCTCCTACGAGCAGTACTTC. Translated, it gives CASSTTGVSYEQYF. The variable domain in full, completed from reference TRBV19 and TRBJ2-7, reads DGGITQSPKYLFRKEGQNVTLSCEQNLNHDAMYWYRQDPGQGLRLIYYSQIVNDFQKGDIAEGYSVSREKKESFPLTVTSAQKNPTAFYLCASSTTGVSYEQYFGPGTRLTVT.

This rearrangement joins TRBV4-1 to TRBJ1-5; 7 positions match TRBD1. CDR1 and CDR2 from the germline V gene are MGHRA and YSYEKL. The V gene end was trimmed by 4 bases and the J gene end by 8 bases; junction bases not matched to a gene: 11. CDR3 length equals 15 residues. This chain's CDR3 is CASSPTGTAFEPQHF. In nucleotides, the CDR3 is TGCGCCAGCAGCCCTACCGGGACAGCCTTTGAGCCCCAGCATTTT.

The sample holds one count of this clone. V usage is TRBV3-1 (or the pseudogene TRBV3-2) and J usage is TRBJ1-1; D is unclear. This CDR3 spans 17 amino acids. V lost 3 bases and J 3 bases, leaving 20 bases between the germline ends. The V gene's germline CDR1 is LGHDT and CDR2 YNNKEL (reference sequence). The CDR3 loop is CASSHLNGVQKHTEAFF. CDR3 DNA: TGTGCCAGCAGCCATTTGAACGGGGTCCAAAAACACACTGAAGCTTTCTTT.

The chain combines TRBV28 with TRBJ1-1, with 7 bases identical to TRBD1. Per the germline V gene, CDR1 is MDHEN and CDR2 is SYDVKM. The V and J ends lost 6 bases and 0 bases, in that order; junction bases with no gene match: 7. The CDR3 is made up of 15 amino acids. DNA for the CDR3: TGTGCCAGCAGCCCCTGGGACAGAATGAACACTGAAGCTTTCTTT. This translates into CASSPWDRMNTEAFF.

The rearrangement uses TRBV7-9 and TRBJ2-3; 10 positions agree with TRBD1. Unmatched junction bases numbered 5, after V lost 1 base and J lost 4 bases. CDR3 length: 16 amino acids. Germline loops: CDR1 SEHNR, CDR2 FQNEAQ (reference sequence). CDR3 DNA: TGTGCCAGCAGCTTAGGCGCCGGGACAGGGGCAGATACGCAGTATTTT. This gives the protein CASSLGAGTGADTQYF.

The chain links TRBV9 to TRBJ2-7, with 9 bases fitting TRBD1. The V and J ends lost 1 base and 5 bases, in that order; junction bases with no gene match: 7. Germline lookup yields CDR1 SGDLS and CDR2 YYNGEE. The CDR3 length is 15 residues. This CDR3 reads CASSVRTGALNEQYF. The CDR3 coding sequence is TGTGCCAGCAGCGTAAGGACAGGGGCCTTGAACGAGCAGTACTTC.

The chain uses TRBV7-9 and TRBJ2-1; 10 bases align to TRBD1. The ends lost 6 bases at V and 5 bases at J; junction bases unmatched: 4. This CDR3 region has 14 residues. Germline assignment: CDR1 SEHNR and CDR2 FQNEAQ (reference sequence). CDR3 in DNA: TGTGCCAGCAGGTCCGGGACAGGGGACAATGAGCAGTTCTTC. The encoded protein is CASRSGTGDNEQFF.

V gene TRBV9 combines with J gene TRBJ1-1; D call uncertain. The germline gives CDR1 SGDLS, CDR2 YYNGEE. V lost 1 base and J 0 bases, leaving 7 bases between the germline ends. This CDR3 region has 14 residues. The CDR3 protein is CASSVTAMNTEAFF. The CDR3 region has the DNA TGTGCCAGCAGCGTAACTGCAATGAACACTGAAGCTTTCTTT.

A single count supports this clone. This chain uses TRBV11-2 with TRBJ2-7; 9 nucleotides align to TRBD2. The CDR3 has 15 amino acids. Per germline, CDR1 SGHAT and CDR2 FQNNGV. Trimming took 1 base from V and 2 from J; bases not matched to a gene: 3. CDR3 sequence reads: CASSLASGAPYEQYF. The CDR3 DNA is TGTGCCAGCAGCTTAGCTAGCGGGGCGCCCTACGAGCAGTACTTC.

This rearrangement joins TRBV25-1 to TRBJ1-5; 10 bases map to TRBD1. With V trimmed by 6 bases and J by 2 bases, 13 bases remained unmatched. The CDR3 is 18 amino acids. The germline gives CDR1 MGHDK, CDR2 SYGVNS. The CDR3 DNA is TGTGCCAGCAGCTACCTTGACAGGGGGCGCGGGGGCAATCAGCCCCAGCATTTT. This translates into CASSYLDRGRGGNQPQHF.

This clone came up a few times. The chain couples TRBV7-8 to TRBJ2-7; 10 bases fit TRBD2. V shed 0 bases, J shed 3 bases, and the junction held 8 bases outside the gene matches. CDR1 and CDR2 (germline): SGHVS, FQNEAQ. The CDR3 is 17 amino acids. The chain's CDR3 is CASSLASLAGASYEQYF. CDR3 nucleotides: TGTGCCAGCAGCTTAGCATCCCTAGCGGGGGCTAGCTACGAGCAGTACTTC.

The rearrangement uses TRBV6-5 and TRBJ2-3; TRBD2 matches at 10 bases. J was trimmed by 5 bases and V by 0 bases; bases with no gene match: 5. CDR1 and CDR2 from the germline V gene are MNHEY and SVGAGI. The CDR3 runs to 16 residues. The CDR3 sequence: CASSYSSGGSGDTQYF. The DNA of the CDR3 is TGTGCCAGCAGTTACTCTAGCGGGGGGTCGGGAGATACGCAGTATTTT.

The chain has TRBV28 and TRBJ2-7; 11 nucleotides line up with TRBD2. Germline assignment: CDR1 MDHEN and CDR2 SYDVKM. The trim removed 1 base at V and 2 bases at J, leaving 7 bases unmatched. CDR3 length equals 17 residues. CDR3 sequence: CASSLSLAGGRPYEQYF. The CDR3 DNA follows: TGTGCCAGCAGTTTATCGTTAGCGGGGGGGCGCCCCTACGAGCAGTACTTC.

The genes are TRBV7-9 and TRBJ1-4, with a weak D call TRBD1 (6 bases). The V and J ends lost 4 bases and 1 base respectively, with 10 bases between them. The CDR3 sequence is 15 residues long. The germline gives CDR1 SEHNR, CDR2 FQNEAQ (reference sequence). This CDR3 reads CASSSQGVTNEKLFF. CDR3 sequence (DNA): TGTGCCAGCAGCTCACAGGGTGTAACTAATGAAAAACTGTTTTTT.

This CDR3 reads CATTPRGGDYNEQFF. In DNA, the CDR3 is TGTGCCACTACACCCCGCGGCGGTGACTACAATGAGCAGTTCTTC. The J gene is TRBJ2-1, the V gene TRBV19; D not certain. CDR3 length: 15 residues. Per germline, CDR1 LNHDA and CDR2 SQIVND (reference sequence). Between the trimmed V and J ends, which lost 10 bases and 3 bases, there was a span of 19 bases.

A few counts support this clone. In DNA form, the CDR3 reads TGTGCCAGCAGCCTCATGGAGCAGGGCCTCACCGGGGAGCTGTTTTTT. Amino acids: CASSLMEQGLTGELFF. V usage is TRBV6-2 or TRBV6-3 and J usage is TRBJ2-2; a possible D gene is TRBD1 (5 bases). V was pared by 6 bases and J by 4 bases, with 18 bases between. Germline CDR1 MNHEY, CDR2 SVGEGT. This CDR3 has 16 amino acids.